Reported below is one T cell receptor (beta chain). Its target is not known. This sample stems from a study of T-cell memory formation after mild COVID-19. Whole-study findings and limits: CM and EM subsets held most contracting CD4+ clones; EMRA held CD8+ ones.

V was trimmed by 4 bases and J by 2 bases, leaving 15 bases between them. CDR1 and CDR2 from the germline V gene are MGHRA and YSYEKL. This CDR3 region has 16 residues. TCRdb re-called the 5' RACE reads through MiXCR, storing one row per CDR3 protein. The sample lists fewer than 500,000 distinct CDR3 sequences, 20% to 25% occurring once. This clonotype was sampled from an adult woman who had mild COVID-19 (a few samples of this study predate the infection). Cell type and time point are not known. Sequencing was done on a sample of PBMCs or a T cell subset sorted from them (not recorded which). This sequence joins TRBV4-1 and TRBJ2-1; unclear D gene. The CDR3 loop reads CASSPLGSETYNEQFF. The CDR3 DNA reads as TGCGCCAGCAGCCCCCTAGGATCGGAAACCTACAATGAGCAGTTCTTC.